Listed below are T cell receptor beta chains from one sample, sequenced in a study of radiotherapy plus CTLA-4 blockade in lung cancer. Repertoires were generated with immunoSEQ multiplex PCR, while TCRdb's copy carries only in-frame clones and drops some. The sample holds around 45,000 clones; roughly four fifths are singletons and the top ten take 3% to 4%. This material consisted of peripheral blood, taken from a patient treated with radiotherapy plus ipilimumab. These receptors all stem from a human donor with non-small cell lung cancer who had a complete response to radiotherapy plus ipilimumab. Each CDR3 is given with its conserved first and last residue. A D gene is named only where the DNA matches it firmly. Expanded clones are given a class, and other clones once, few, many or no size at all.

size: .
J: TRBJ2-5
D: .
length: 11
V: TRBV21-1
DNA: TGTGCCAGCAGCAAAGGGCAGGCTGAGTACTTC
CDR3: CASSKGQAEYF

size: .
J: TRBJ2-7
D: .
length: 14
V: TRBV7-8
DNA: TGTGCCAGCAGCCCAACGGGTCTAGCCTACGAGCAGTACTTC
CDR3: CASSPTGLAYEQYF

size: .
J: TRBJ2-3
D: TRBD1
length: 13
V: TRBV7-9
DNA: TGTGCCAGCAGCCCGGGCCCCGGGACAGGGGTTAATTTT
CDR3: CASSPGPGTGVNF

size: .
J: TRBJ1-2
D: .
length: 15
V: TRBV7-9
DNA: TGTGCCAGCAGCTTAGGGACAGAGCTTTTCTATGGCTACACCTTC
CDR3: CASSLGTELFYGYTF

size: .
J: TRBJ2-2
D: .
length: 14
V: TRBV11-2
DNA: TGTGCCAGCAGCCCCCATAGCGTACCCGGGGAGCTGTTTTTT
CDR3: CASSPHSVPGELFF

size: .
J: TRBJ2-7
D: TRBD1
length: 13
V: TRBV5-1
DNA: TGCGCCAGCAGCGAGGGACAGCCTGGAGGATCGTACTTC
CDR3: CASSEGQPGGSYF

size: .
J: TRBJ2-5
D: .
length: 14
V: TRBV5-4
DNA: TGTGCCAGCAGCTCACAGGGTAGGGAGGAGACCCAGTACTTC
CDR3: CASSSQGREETQYF

size: .
J: TRBJ2-7
D: TRBD2
length: 16
V: TRBV7-2
DNA: TGTGCCAGCAGCTTACGAGCGGGGACTGGTTTGAGCGAGCAGTACTTC
CDR3: CASSLRAGTGLSEQYF

size: .
J: TRBJ2-7
D: TRBD2
length: 13
V: TRBV6-5
DNA: TGTGCCACCAGACTAGCGGGATCCTACGAGCAGTACTTC
CDR3: CATRLAGSYEQYF

size: .
J: TRBJ1-6
D: .
length: 14
V: TRBV6-1
DNA: TGTGCCAGCAGTGAAGGGCATGGTGGTTCACCCCTCCACTTT
CDR3: CASSEGHGGSPLHF

size: .
J: TRBJ1-6
D: .
length: 14
V: TRBV19
DNA: TGTGCCAGTAGTATAGGCGCGGGAAATTCACCCCTCCACTTT
CDR3: CASSIGAGNSPLHF

size: .
J: TRBJ1-1
D: .
length: 16
V: TRBV6-5
DNA: TGTGCCAGCAGTTACATTTCCGGGACACGGAACACTGAAGCTTTCTTT
CDR3: CASSYISGTRNTEAFF

size: few
J: TRBJ2-1
D: TRBD2
length: 16
V: TRBV11-2
DNA: TGTGCCAGCAGCTTAGATCTTGCGGGAGGGCATCATGAGCAGTTCTTC
CDR3: CASSLDLAGGHHEQFF

size: once
J: TRBJ2-2
D: .
length: 12
V: TRBV11-3
DNA: TGTGCCAGCAGCGTAAACACCGGGGAGCTGTTTTTT
CDR3: CASSVNTGELFF

size: .
J: TRBJ2-1
D: TRBD2
length: 18
V: TRBV5-1
DNA: TGCGCCAGCAGCTTGGAGTCACTAGCGGGAGGTTCCTACAATGAGCAGTTCTTC
CDR3: CASSLESLAGGSYNEQFF

size: .
J: TRBJ1-5
D: .
length: 16
V: TRBV15
DNA: TGTGCCACCAGCCCGAGGGCGGGGAGCGGCAATCAGCCCCAGCATTTT
CDR3: CATSPRAGSGNQPQHF

size: few
J: TRBJ2-1
D: .
length: 14
V: TRBV7-3
DNA: TGTGCCAGCAGCCCCCTTAATCTAGCAGATGAGCAGTTCTTC
CDR3: CASSPLNLADEQFF

size: .
J: TRBJ2-3
D: .
length: 13
V: TRBV6-1
DNA: TGTGCCAGCAGTGTACGGGACTCAGTTACGGGGTATTTT
CDR3: CASSVRDSVTGYF

size: .
J: TRBJ2-3
D: .
length: 17
V: TRBV27
DNA: TGTGCCAGCAGTTCTGGGAGACTCCAAACTAGCACAGATACGCAGTATTTT
CDR3: CASSSGRLQTSTDTQYF

size: .
J: TRBJ1-2
D: .
length: 14
V: TRBV7-2
DNA: TGTGCCAGCAGCTTAATACAGGGCCAGGATGGCTACACCTTC
CDR3: CASSLIQGQDGYTF

size: .
J: TRBJ1-1
D: .
length: 12
V: TRBV7-9
DNA: TGTGCCAGCAGCGCGACTAGGGCTGAAGCTTTCTTT
CDR3: CASSATRAEAFF

size: once
J: TRBJ2-1
D: .
length: 16
V: TRBV5-6
DNA: TGTGCCAGCAGCCCGACCCAGGGACTCGCCGGCAATGAGCAGTTCTTC
CDR3: CASSPTQGLAGNEQFF

size: .
J: TRBJ1-1
D: TRBD1
length: 15
V: TRBV28
DNA: TGTGCCAGCAGTTTGAGTGGGACAGGGACAGTTGAAGCTTTCTTT
CDR3: CASSLSGTGTVEAFF

size: .
J: TRBJ1-2
D: .
length: 13
V: TRBV4-3
DNA: TGCGCCAGCAGCCAAGATGGGAGATATGGCTACACCTTC
CDR3: CASSQDGRYGYTF

size: few
J: TRBJ1-5
D: .
length: 14
V: TRBV6-1
DNA: TGTGCCAGCAGTGACACGGGGGGCCGTTTGTCCCAGCATTTT
CDR3: CASSDTGGRLSQHF

size: .
J: TRBJ2-7
D: .
length: 11
V: TRBV28
DNA: TGTGCCATTGGAACTAACTACGAGCAGTACTTC
CDR3: CAIGTNYEQYF

size: .
J: TRBJ1-6
D: .
length: 15
V: TRBV19
DNA: TGTGCCAGTAGAGACCTCGAGGGGGGGAATTCACCCCTCCACTTT
CDR3: CASRDLEGGNSPLHF

size: .
J: TRBJ1-2
D: .
length: 14
V: TRBV30
DNA: TGTGCCTGGACGGGAAACCGGGTCAGTAAAGGCTACACCTTC
CDR3: CAWTGNRVSKGYTF

size: .
J: TRBJ2-7
D: TRBD2
length: 16
V: TRBV18
DNA: TGTGCCAGCTCACCACCTGCTAGCGGCTTCTCCTACGAGCAGTACTTC
CDR3: CASSPPASGFSYEQYF

size: once
J: TRBJ1-2
D: .
length: 13
V: TRBV28
DNA: TGTGCCAGCAGTTCTGGACAGTCCACGGGCTACACCTTC
CDR3: CASSSGQSTGYTF

size: .
J: TRBJ1-5
D: .
length: 14
V: TRBV27
DNA: TGTGCCAGCAGCAGTCAGGGGAATGGGAAGCCCCAGCATTTT
CDR3: CASSSQGNGKPQHF

size: .
J: TRBJ2-6
D: TRBD2
length: 19
V: TRBV5-1
DNA: TGCGCCAGCAGCTTGGAGGGCGGGGGGTCGTTCTCTGGGGCCAACGTCCTGACTTTC
CDR3: CASSLEGGGSFSGANVLTF

size: .
J: TRBJ2-5
D: TRBD1
length: 14
V: TRBV6-1
DNA: TGTGCCAGCAGTGAAGAGGGAGGCAGGGGGCCCCAGTACTTC
CDR3: CASSEEGGRGPQYF

size: few
J: TRBJ2-7
D: TRBD2
length: 15
V: TRBV28
DNA: TGTGCCAGCAGTTCCAGCGGGGGCCATGCGGGCGAGCAGTACTTC
CDR3: CASSSSGGHAGEQYF

size: .
J: TRBJ1-4
D: .
length: 14
V: TRBV4-3
DNA: TGCGCCAGCAGCCAGAGAACGGTTAATGAAAAACTGTTTTTT
CDR3: CASSQRTVNEKLFF

size: .
J: TRBJ2-7
D: TRBD2
length: 18
V: TRBV18
DNA: TGTGCCAGCTCACTGAAAGGACTAGCGGGGGTTAGCTCCTACGAGCAGTACTTC
CDR3: CASSLKGLAGVSSYEQYF

size: .
J: TRBJ2-3
D: TRBD1
length: 15
V: TRBV9
DNA: TGTGCCAGCAGCGCCTCGACAGGGGGCTTAGATACGCAGTATTTT
CDR3: CASSASTGGLDTQYF